The 25 T cell receptor beta chains below were found in one sample sequenced in a study of blood T cell repertoires in COVID-19 (dated by TCRdb to 2020 to 2021). The library was prepared using the immunoSEQ multiplex PCR assay. In TCRdb, the immuneACCESS table is reduced to in-frame sequences with V and J assigned. These tables do not hold every clone; where another copy was compared, an unresolved V gene accounts for under half, and the others remain unexplained. The sample includes 75,000 to 100,000 clones, with roughly 87% observed a single time. About 7% of the sample is in the top ten clones. Sequences were obtained from peripheral blood. These receptors were taken from a man aged 65 to 85 with acute or convalescent COVID-19.

This clone showed up just a few times. The rearrangement uses TRBV11-2 and TRBJ1-6; D perhaps matches TRBD1 (6 bases). In germline, CDR1 is SGHAT, CDR2 FQNNGV. The CDR3 spans 16 residues. V dropped 3 bases and J dropped 10 bases, with 19 bases sitting between them. The CDR3 bases are TGTGCCAGCAGCTTTACCCACGGGGGGCAAGGATCACCCCTCCACTTT. This gives the protein CASSFTHGGQGSPLHF.

This clone was counted a single time. The CDR3 is CATGTGNSGQYF. The CDR3 bases are TGTGCCACAGGGACAGGCAATTCCGGGCAGTACTTC. The rearrangement links TRBV10-3 to TRBJ2-7; TRBD1 aligns across 8 bases. The CDR3 contains 12 residues. Germline V lookup: CDR1 ENHRY, CDR2 SYGVKD. V was clipped by 10 bases and J by 9 bases; unmatched bases: 11.

The rearrangement links TRBV20-1 to TRBJ1-6; D possibly corresponds to TRBD1 (5 bases). Germline V gene lookup returns CDR1 DFQATT and CDR2 SNEGSKA (reference sequence). The CDR3 loop spans 14 amino acids. V was cut by 6 bases and J by 9 bases, with 18 bases left in between. CDR3 in DNA: TGCAGTGCCAGTTTCTCATTCAGGGTTTCACCCCTCCACTTT. Its translation: CSASFSFRVSPLHF.

The V gene is TRBV7-9, the J gene TRBJ2-7; 9 positions match TRBD1. Trimming at V came to 7 bases and at J to 3 bases, leaving 7 bases not matched to a gene. There are 14 residues in the CDR3. From germline, CDR1 is SEHNR and CDR2 FQNEAQ (reference sequence). As DNA, the CDR3 is TGTGCCAGCACTAAGTGGACAGGGGACTACGAGCAGTACTTC. Its protein is CASTKWTGDYEQYF. The full variable domain, its missing parts supplied by reference TRBV7-9 and TRBJ2-7, is DTGVSQNPRHKITKRGQNVTFRCDPISEHNRLYWYRQTLGQGPEFLTYFQNEAQLEKSRLLSDRFSAERPKGSFSTLEIQRTEQGDSAMYLCASTKWTGDYEQYFGPGTRLTVT.

The rearrangement uses TRBV30 and TRBJ2-7; D possibly corresponds to TRBD2 (6 bases). This CDR3 region has 15 residues. V was trimmed by 7 bases and J by 4 bases, leaving 23 bases between them. Germline CDR1 GTSNPN, CDR2 SVGIG (reference sequence). CDR3 bases: TGTGCCTCTCACCCCAGCGGGCCCCCGGGTTACGAGCAGTACTTC. Translation gives CASHPSGPPGYEQYF.

V usage is TRBV3-1 (or the pseudogene TRBV3-2) and J usage is TRBJ2-1, with TRBD2 identical over 14 bases. V trimming: 5 bases; J trimming: 5 bases; junction bases outside the gene matches: 8. The length of the CDR3 is 17 residues. CDR1 and CDR2 from the germline V gene are LGHDT and YNNKEL (reference sequence). In DNA, the CDR3 is TGTGCCAGCAGCGCCGGGACTAGCGGGAGTGTCAACAATGAGCAGTTCTTC. The encoded protein is CASSAGTSGSVNNEQFF.

The genes are TRBV11-2 and TRBJ2-2; D unclear. With 5 bases removed from V and 6 bases from J, the gap between germline ends came to 13 bases. There are 14 residues in the CDR3. Looked up from germline, CDR1 is SGHAT and CDR2 is FQNNGV. CDR3 residues: CASSPTTWAGELFF. CDR3 DNA: TGTGCCAGCAGCCCCACGACTTGGGCCGGGGAGCTGTTTTTT.

The J gene is TRBJ2-1, the V gene TRBV6-1; D is possibly TRBD2 (5 bases). This CDR3 comprises 15 residues. V was clipped by 0 bases and J by 0 bases, with 6 bases between them. From germline, CDR1 is MNHNS and CDR2 SASEGT. The CDR3 reads CASSEAGSSYNEQFF. For the CDR3, the DNA is TGTGCCAGCAGTGAAGCGGGGAGCTCCTACAATGAGCAGTTCTTC.

This chain uses TRBV28 with TRBJ2-7, with TRBD2 identical over 10 bases. Germline lookup yields CDR1 MDHEN and CDR2 SYDVKM. J was trimmed by 4 bases and V by 5 bases; bases with no gene match: 8. The CDR3 is 15 amino acids. The CDR3 is CASSTSSGSGYEQYF. In DNA form, the CDR3 reads TGTGCCAGCAGTACCTCTAGCGGGAGCGGGTACGAGCAGTACTTC. Complete variable domain (other parts from reference TRBV28 and TRBJ2-7): DVKVTQSSRYLVKRTGEKVFLECVQDMDHENMFWYRQDPGLGLRLIYFSYDVKMKEKGDIPEGYSVSREKKERFSLILESASTNQTSMYLCASSTSSGSGYEQYFGPGTRLTVT.

This clone was recorded a few times. This CDR3 reads CASSFLRSGTGGRRGNQPQHF. The CDR3 coding sequence is TGTGCCAGCAGTTTCCTCAGATCCGGGACAGGGGGCAGAAGAGGTAATCAGCCCCAGCATTTT. The chain is built from TRBV28 and TRBJ1-5; TRBD1 aligns across 12 bases. J lost 4 bases, V lost 3 bases, and 19 bases had no gene match. The CDR3 covers 21 residues. Per germline, CDR1 MDHEN and CDR2 SYDVKM.

This sequence joins TRBV5-1 and TRBJ2-3, with unresolved D. Germline CDR1 reads SGHRS; CDR2 reads YFSETQ. The CDR3 is made up of 15 amino acids. The V gene lost 0 bases and the J gene lost 3 bases, with 11 bases spanning the gap. The CDR3 coding sequence is TGCGCCAGCAGCTTGGATTTCGCAGTTACAGATACGCAGTATTTT. This translates into CASSLDFAVTDTQYF.

V is TRBV29-1 and J is TRBJ1-2; no definite D call. This CDR3 contains 13 residues. V gave up 6 bases and J gave up 8 bases, with 19 bases separating them. CDR1 is SQVTM, CDR2 ANQGSEA, per germline. The CDR3 loop is CSVPTGKTQGYTF. The CDR3 DNA is TGCAGCGTCCCAACGGGTAAAACGCAAGGCTACACCTTC. The entire variable domain, with the rest obtained from reference TRBV29-1 and TRBJ1-2, is as follows: SAVISQKPSRDICQRGTSLTIQCQVDSQVTMMFWYRQQPGQSLTLIATANQGSEATYESGFVIDKFPISRPNLTFSTLTVSNMSPEDSSIYLCSVPTGKTQGYTFGSGTRLTVV.

This rearrangement joins TRBV5-1 to TRBJ2-5; 7 positions match TRBD2. Trimming removed 0 bases from V and 2 bases from J; junction bases left unmatched: 7. The CDR3 is 16 amino acids. Looked up from germline, CDR1 is SGHRS and CDR2 is YFSETQ. In DNA, the CDR3 is TGCGCCAGCAGCTTGGATGGTAGCGGGCCGCAAGAGACCCAGTACTTC. This encodes CASSLDGSGPQETQYF.

The chain joins TRBV7-3 to TRBJ2-7; 11 nucleotides align to TRBD1. Trimming cost V 0 bases and J 4 bases; bases outside gene matches: 2. The CDR3 has 15 amino acids. CDR1 is SGHTA, CDR2 FQGTGA, per germline. CDR3 bases: TGTGCCAGCAGCTTAACGGGACAGGGGGTTTACGAGCAGTACTTC. It translates to CASSLTGQGVYEQYF.

The gene calls are TRBV4-1 and TRBJ2-2, with 11 bases identical to TRBD1. The CDR3 is 18 residues long. The trim removed 6 bases at V and 2 bases at J, leaving 11 bases unmatched. Germline V gene sequence: CDR1 MGHRA, CDR2 YSYEKL. The CDR3 reads CASRILERTGGNTGELFF. DNA of the CDR3: TGCGCCAGCAGAATCCTCGAGAGGACAGGGGGCAACACCGGGGAGCTGTTTTTT.

The genes are TRBV6-5 and TRBJ1-2, with 11 bases fitting TRBD1. V lost 5 bases, J lost 8 bases, and 7 bases stayed unmatched. The germline gives CDR1 MNHEY, CDR2 SVGAGI. The CDR3 is made up of 14 amino acids. CDR3 in amino acids: CASSIGQGAVGYTF. The CDR3 DNA reads TGTGCCAGCAGTATAGGACAGGGGGCGGTCGGCTACACCTTC.

V gene TRBV18 combines with J gene TRBJ2-2; 7 bases agree with TRBD1. Looked up from germline, CDR1 is KGHSH and CDR2 is LQKENI. CDR3 length: 13 amino acids. Trimming took 6 bases from V and 5 from J; bases not matched to a gene: 3. The CDR3 loop is CASSPGQTGELFF. Written as DNA, the CDR3 is TGTGCCAGCTCGCCGGGACAGACCGGGGAGCTGTTTTTT.

The J gene is TRBJ2-3, the V gene TRBV5-4; no definite D call. This CDR3 has 12 residues. V was shortened by 2 bases and J by 6 bases, with 7 bases between the two germline ends. Germline V gene data show CDR1 as SGHNT and CDR2 as YYREEE (reference sequence). The CDR3 reads CASSLMSDTQYF. The DNA of the CDR3 is TGTGCCAGCAGCTTAATGAGCGATACGCAGTATTTT.

CDR3 residues: CATSRKLTGGTEAFF. CDR3 coding DNA: TGTGCCACCAGCAGGAAATTGACAGGGGGCACTGAAGCTTTCTTT. The chain is built from TRBV15 and TRBJ1-1, with 9 bases identical to TRBD1. CDR1 and CDR2 from the germline V gene are LNHNV and YYDKDF (reference sequence). The CDR3 runs to 15 residues. Germline trimming cut 3 bases from V and 4 bases from J; bases unmatched to any gene: 6.

The V call is TRBV19, the J call TRBJ1-1, with D uncertain. Germline-derived CDR1 and CDR2 are LNHDA and SQIVND (reference sequence). V was pared by 3 bases and J by 1 base, with 21 bases between. There are 18 residues in the CDR3. In nucleotides, the CDR3 is TGTGCCAGTAGTATGTCCCCAGTGGTGAGGGTGACGAACACTGAAGCTTTCTTT. This encodes CASSMSPVVRVTNTEAFF.

This clone was counted between two and nine times. This chain's CDR3 is CSASTGTIDGYTF. CDR3 nucleotides: TGCAGTGCTAGTACCGGGACAATTGATGGCTACACCTTC. This chain links TRBV20-1 with TRBJ1-2, with a tentative D call TRBD1 (6 bases). The CDR3 runs to 13 residues. Germline-derived CDR1 and CDR2 are DFQATT and SNEGSKA (reference sequence). Trimming took off 3 bases at V and 6 bases at J, with 14 bases between the two ends.

The V call is TRBV5-4, the J call TRBJ2-5; TRBD2 aligns across 10 bases. The germline V gene encodes CDR1 SGHNT and CDR2 YYREEE (reference sequence). This CDR3 comprises 17 residues. Germline trimming cut 4 bases from V and 2 bases from J; bases unmatched to any gene: 11. CDR3 loop: CASSRGPLAGVQETQYF. Here the CDR3 DNA reads TGTGCCAGCAGCCGGGGGCCCCTAGCGGGGGTTCAAGAGACCCAGTACTTC.

V gene TRBV30 combines with J gene TRBJ2-1, with 10 bases lining up with TRBD2. V lost 2 bases to trimming and J lost 2 bases; unmatched junction nucleotides: 12. The CDR3 totals 18 residues. Germline assignment: CDR1 GTSNPN and CDR2 SVGIG (reference sequence). The CDR3 here is CAWSTPGGSGGTYNEQFF. The CDR3 DNA sequence: TGTGCCTGGAGTACCCCGGGAGGTAGCGGGGGGACCTACAATGAGCAGTTCTTC.

This chain connects TRBV12-5 to TRBJ1-1; possibly TRBD1 for D (6 bases). The CDR3 covers 12 residues. V lost 5 bases and J lost 8, with 12 bases in between. The germline gives CDR1 LGHNT, CDR2 FRNRAP. CDR3: CASGLQTGEAFF. In DNA, the CDR3 is TGTGCTAGTGGTCTCCAGACAGGAGAAGCTTTCTTT. Using reference TRBV12-5 and TRBJ1-1 for the parts outside the CDR3, the full variable domain is DARVTQTPRHKVTEMGQEVTMRCQPILGHNTVFWYRQTMMQGLELLAYFRNRAPLDDSGMPKDRFSAEMPDATLATLKIQPSEPRDSAVYFCASGLQTGEAFFGQGTRLTVV.

This rearrangement joins TRBV5-4 to TRBJ2-5, with 10 bases that match TRBD2. CDR3 size: 17 residues. The junction had 7 bases not matched to a gene; V was cut back by 1 base and J by 1 base. CDR1 is SGHNT, CDR2 YYREEE, per germline (reference sequence). The CDR3 protein is CASSLLAGANPQETQYF. CDR3 DNA: TGTGCCAGCAGCTTGCTAGCGGGGGCCAACCCCCAAGAGACCCAGTACTTC.